Listed below are T cell receptor beta chains from one sample, sequenced in a study of shared clonotypes between healthy human individuals. Clones were sequenced by immunoSEQ multiplex PCR, and TCRdb holds only the in-frame ones, with some missing. The data show some 2 million clones, about 95% seen once. Sequencing used naive CD4+ T cells sorted from blood. Receptors originate from a young man in good health. CDR3s include the opening cysteine and the closing phenylalanine or tryptophan. The order of the fields is V gene, D gene, J gene, CDR3 protein. The D gene is left open where the match is weak.

TRBV7-6	-	TRBJ2-2	CASSLAPSHGELFF
TRBV10-3	TRBD1	TRBJ2-5	CAISKSEGAVETQYF
TRBV6-5	TRBD1	TRBJ2-7	CASSRSGTGSYEQYF
TRBV5-1	TRBD2	TRBJ2-1	CASSPGTSSINEQFF
TRBV30	-	TRBJ1-4	CAWSVLLNEKLFF
TRBV5-1	-	TRBJ1-3	CASSLEANSAGNTIYF
TRBV5-4	TRBD1	TRBJ1-3	CASSLTGGKRNTIYF
TRBV5-1	-	TRBJ2-5	CASSLSRAGETQYF
TRBV19	-	TRBJ2-7	CATAALAESYEQYF
TRBV5-4	TRBD1	TRBJ1-2	CASSPPGQGLYGYTF
TRBV28	TRBD2	TRBJ2-3	CASSPGAAGVDTQYF
TRBV5-1	-	TRBJ2-7	CASTRGVFPDHEQYF
TRBV5-1	-	TRBJ2-7	CASSSNRASYEQYF
TRBV30	-	TRBJ2-3	CAWSGFTDTQYF
TRBV10-1	TRBD2	TRBJ2-7	CASSEGVREVREQYF
TRBV5-4	TRBD2	TRBJ2-7	CATRTSGGETYEQYF
TRBV28	TRBD1	TRBJ2-2	CASSFPGQKNTGELFF
TRBV5-1	TRBD1	TRBJ2-7	CASSGDRDEQYF
TRBV7-9	TRBD1	TRBJ2-3	CASSSRIRTGGPDTQYF
TRBV7-2	-	TRBJ2-4	CASSHIAKNIQYF
TRBV28	-	TRBJ1-4	CASSQTDLGEKLFF
TRBV7-9	TRBD2	TRBJ2-5	CASSFGLERETQYF
TRBV10-3	-	TRBJ2-1	CAISEPTWAATYNEQFF
TRBV28	-	TRBJ2-4	CASTYRPLAKNIQYF
TRBV29-1	-	TRBJ1-1	CSVVLWPSAFF
TRBV7-9	TRBD1	TRBJ2-1	CASSSGQGRNEQFF
TRBV2	-	TRBJ1-3	CASSDIQKLSGNTIYF
TRBV7-2	-	TRBJ2-5	CASTLRTDRAGETQYF
TRBV7-9	-	TRBJ2-2	CASSPTGTGELFF
TRBV6-5	TRBD2	TRBJ2-7	CASKISGASSYEQYF
TRBV19	-	TRBJ1-6	CASSSRGDNSPLHF
TRBV2	TRBD1	TRBJ1-1	CASTLTGTLSTEAFF
TRBV6-6	TRBD1	TRBJ2-3	CASSPGQGTDTQYF
TRBV18	-	TRBJ2-1	CASSLSDPSILYNEQFF
TRBV30	-	TRBJ2-4	CAWSETGRGAKNIQYF
TRBV10-3	-	TRBJ1-2	CATRRGRENDGYTF
TRBV18	TRBD1	TRBJ2-7	CASSPRRDSQEQYF
TRBV28	TRBD1	TRBJ2-7	CASSSEGTGSYEQYF
TRBV4-1	TRBD1	TRBJ2-7	CASSQAGGSTGGEQYF
TRBV5-1	TRBD1	-	CASSAPGQGGEQYF